A selection of T cell receptor beta chains follows, all from one sample in a study of T cell responses to AZD1222 COVID-19 vaccine. TCRdb's table, derived via immunoSEQ multiplex PCR, lists solely in-frame clones and lacks some. The sample lists under 70,000 clones, roughly 90% occurring once. The material sequenced was peripheral blood, taken 28 days after the second AZD1222 dose. These receptor sequences come from an adult who received the AZD1222 COVID-19 vaccine. The CDR3 runs from the conserved cysteine through the conserved F or W. Fields, in order: J gene, D gene, clone size, V gene, CDR3 protein, CDR3 DNA. D genes are given only for firm matches. Where a row states a size, it is once, few, many or the class of an expanded clone; other rows omit it.

TRBJ2-7 | - | many | TRBV4-2 | CASSRGDDYEQYF | TGTGCCAGCAGCCGAGGGGACGACTACGAGCAGTACTTC
TRBJ2-2 | - | - | TRBV11-2 | CASSFAKGDTGELFF | TGTGCCAGCAGCTTTGCGAAGGGTGACACCGGGGAGCTGTTTTTT
TRBJ1-1 | - | - | TRBV11-2 | CASSLASSGTEAFF | TGTGCCAGCAGCTTAGCTTCATCGGGCACTGAAGCTTTCTTT
TRBJ1-1 | - | - | TRBV5-1 | CASSSGLMNTEAFF | TGCGCCAGCAGCTCGGGACTGATGAACACTGAAGCTTTCTTT
TRBJ1-5 | TRBD1 | - | TRBV5-4 | CASSLQGEEPQHF | TGTGCCAGCAGCTTGCAGGGGGAAGAGCCCCAGCATTTT
TRBJ2-2 | - | - | TRBV5-1 | CASSSTGPGTFF | TGCGCCAGCAGCTCGACAGGGCCAGGGACTTTTTTT
TRBJ2-2 | TRBD2 | - | TRBV9 | CASSVLAGNTGELFF | TGTGCCAGCAGCGTTCTAGCGGGTAACACCGGGGAGCTGTTTTTT
TRBJ1-2 | - | - | TRBV3-1/TRBV3-2 | CASSPRTDYGYTF | TGTGCCAGCAGCCCACGGACAGACTATGGCTACACCTTC
TRBJ2-2 | TRBD2 | - | TRBV5-4 | CASSLGGSFNTGELFF | TGTGCCAGCAGCTTGGGCGGGAGCTTTAACACCGGGGAGCTGTTTTTT
TRBJ2-1 | - | - | TRBV6-2/TRBV6-3 | CASSPERISYNEQFF | TGTGCCAGCAGTCCAGAGCGAATCTCCTACAATGAGCAGTTCTTC
TRBJ1-2 | - | - | TRBV3-1/TRBV3-2 | CASSQDRGYTF | TGTGCCAGCAGCCAAGACCGTGGCTACACCTTC
TRBJ2-5 | - | - | TRBV19 | CASSGGVRGETQYF | TGTGCCAGTAGTGGAGGGGTTCGGGGAGAGACCCAGTACTTC
TRBJ1-6 | - | - | TRBV7-2 | CASTQTGYNSPLHF | TGTGCCAGCACCCAGACGGGTTATAATTCACCCCTCCACTTT
TRBJ1-1 | TRBD1 | - | TRBV30 | CAKEDRANTEAFF | TGTGCGAAGGAAGACAGGGCGAACACTGAAGCTTTCTTT
TRBJ1-5 | - | - | TRBV19 | CASSIVRGRGNQPQHF | TGTGCCAGTAGTATTGTCAGGGGAAGGGGTAATCAGCCCCAGCATTTT
TRBJ2-5 | TRBD2 | once | TRBV20-1 | CSASRLAGRYLGETQYF | TGCAGTGCTAGTAGGCTAGCGGGGAGGTACTTGGGCGAGACCCAGTACTTC
TRBJ1-2 | TRBD1 | - | TRBV6-5 | CASTRDRGDYGYTF | TGTGCCAGCACCAGGGACAGGGGTGACTATGGCTACACCTTC
TRBJ1-6 | - | - | TRBV11-2 | CASSIGTQNSPLHF | TGTGCCAGCAGCATCGGGACGCAGAATTCACCCCTCCACTTT
TRBJ2-5 | - | - | TRBV15 | CATSRGGTQETQYF | TGTGCCACCAGCAGGGGGGGAACTCAGGAGACCCAGTACTTC
TRBJ2-5 | - | few | TRBV11-3 | CASSSAETQYF | TGTGCCAGCAGCTCGGCAGAGACCCAGTACTTC
TRBJ2-2 | TRBD2 | once | TRBV18 | CASSPLRGLANGELFF | TGTGCCAGCTCACCTTTACGAGGACTAGCAAACGGGGAGCTGTTTTTT
TRBJ1-6 | - | once | TRBV7-3 | CASSLTSTANSPLHF | TGTGCCAGCAGCTTAACGTCGACAGCTAATTCACCCCTCCACTTT
TRBJ2-5 | - | - | TRBV19 | CASRPEGWQETQYF | TGTGCCAGTAGACCGGAGGGGTGGCAAGAGACCCAGTACTTC
TRBJ2-3 | - | - | TRBV5-4 | CASSLARSDTQYF | TGTGCCAGCAGCTTGGCGAGATCAGATACGCAGTATTTT
TRBJ2-3 | TRBD2 | - | TRBV19 | CASSARLAGGLDTQYF | TGTGCCAGTAGTGCCAGACTAGCGGGAGGTCTAGATACGCAGTATTTT
TRBJ1-6 | - | - | TRBV7-2 | CASSLELADSNSPLHF | TGTGCCAGCAGCTTAGAACTGGCGGATAGTAATTCACCCCTCCACTTT
TRBJ1-5 | TRBD1 | - | TRBV3-1/TRBV3-2 | CASSQTGQGAYQPQHF | TGTGCCAGCAGCCAGACAGGACAGGGGGCCTATCAGCCCCAGCATTTT
TRBJ2-2 | - | once | TRBV11-3 | CASSLVRGELFF | TGTGCCAGCAGCTTAGTCAGGGGGGAGCTGTTTTTT
TRBJ1-4 | TRBD1 | - | TRBV13 | CASSPAAGGKLFF | TGTGCCAGCAGCCCCGCCGCAGGGGGAAAACTGTTTTTT
TRBJ1-1 | TRBD1 | - | TRBV9 | CASSVGQVNTEAFF | TGTGCCAGCAGCGTGGGACAGGTTAACACTGAAGCTTTCTTT
TRBJ1-2 | TRBD1 | - | TRBV30 | CAWTGQGEYGYTF | TGTGCCTGGACGGGACAGGGAGAGTATGGCTACACCTTC
TRBJ2-1 | - | - | TRBV12-5 | CASGGTSSYNEQFF | TGTGCTAGTGGGGGCACCAGCTCCTACAATGAGCAGTTCTTC
TRBJ1-3 | - | - | TRBV5-1 | CASSLGVGENTIYF | TGCGCCAGCAGCCTGGGGGTTGGAGAAAACACCATATATTTT
TRBJ1-6 | - | - | TRBV30 | CAWRAGGAGNSPLHF | TGTGCCTGGAGAGCCGGGGGGGCAGGTAATTCACCCCTCCACTTT
TRBJ2-2 | TRBD1 | - | TRBV29-1 | CSVRPGGSTGELFF | TGCAGCGTTAGACCAGGGGGCAGTACCGGGGAGCTGTTTTTT
TRBJ1-2 | - | - | TRBV7-8 | CASSLSLNPSGGYTF | TGTGCCAGCAGCCTGTCACTTAATCCCTCGGGGGGCTACACCTTC
TRBJ1-1 | - | - | TRBV12-3/TRBV12-4 | CASRQNTEAFF | TGTGCCAGCAGACAGAACACTGAAGCTTTCTTT
TRBJ2-5 | - | - | TRBV2 | CASNPWGGQETQYF | TGTGCCAGTAACCCCTGGGGAGGCCAAGAGACCCAGTACTTC
TRBJ1-5 | - | - | TRBV30 | CAWSGGEDQPQHF | TGTGCCTGGAGCGGGGGGGAAGATCAGCCCCAGCATTTT
TRBJ2-2 | - | once | TRBV11-3 | CASSSPQRAGELFF | TGTGCCAGCAGCTCACCCCAGAGGGCCGGGGAGCTGTTTTTT
TRBJ2-1 | TRBD2 | - | TRBV7-9 | CASAVLAGGSYNEQFF | TGTGCCAGCGCCGTGCTAGCGGGGGGGTCCTACAATGAGCAGTTCTTC
TRBJ2-5 | TRBD2 | - | TRBV13 | CASSPPAGASGSQYF | TGTGCCAGCAGCCCCCCAGCGGGAGCGTCGGGGTCCCAGTACTTC
TRBJ2-7 | - | - | TRBV6-5 | CASSSPAESYEQYF | TGTGCCAGCAGTTCCCCCGCGGAGAGCTACGAGCAGTACTTC
TRBJ2-7 | TRBD2 | few | TRBV7-2 | CASSKTSGSEYEQYF | TGTGCCAGCAGCAAGACTAGCGGGAGCGAGTACGAGCAGTACTTC
TRBJ1-5 | - | - | TRBV6-1 | CASSEFGQISNQPQHF | TGTGCCAGCAGTGAATTTGGTCAGATTAGCAATCAGCCCCAGCATTTT
TRBJ2-1 | TRBD1 | - | TRBV27 | CASSLLPGQGTEQFF | TGTGCCAGCAGTTTATTGCCGGGACAGGGAACTGAGCAGTTCTTC
TRBJ1-6 | - | few | TRBV30 | CAWSVNNSPLHF | TGTGCCTGGAGTGTTAATAATTCACCCCTCCACTTT
TRBJ2-7 | - | - | TRBV2 | CASRRELNEQYF | TGTGCCAGCAGGAGGGAGCTAAACGAGCAGTACTTC
TRBJ2-5 | - | once | TRBV25-1 | CASRDQETQYF | TGTGCCAGCAGGGACCAAGAGACCCAGTACTTC
TRBJ1-5 | - | - | TRBV6-5 | CASSGDSNQPQHF | TGTGCCAGCAGCGGAGACAGTAATCAGCCCCAGCATTTT
TRBJ1-1 | - | - | TRBV7-2 | CASSPSAEAFF | TGTGCCAGCAGCCCGAGCGCTGAAGCTTTCTTT
TRBJ1-5 | - | - | TRBV19 | CASSIDLETVVLNQPQHF | TGTGCCAGTAGTATAGATCTCGAGACAGTAGTCCTGAATCAGCCCCAGCATTTT
TRBJ1-1 | TRBD1 | - | TRBV5-1 | CASSLGPGQVGAEAFF | TGCGCCAGCAGCTTGGGGCCGGGACAGGTTGGGGCTGAAGCTTTCTTT
TRBJ2-1 | TRBD2 | - | TRBV24-1 | CATSDLRTSGTYNEQFF | TGTGCCACCAGTGATTTAAGGACTAGCGGTACCTACAATGAGCAGTTCTTC
TRBJ2-1 | TRBD2 | - | TRBV5-4 | CASSLDGRSNEQFF | TGTGCCAGCAGCTTGGACGGGAGGTCGAATGAGCAGTTCTTC
TRBJ2-3 | - | - | TRBV14 | CASSPFVDTQYF | TGTGCCAGCAGCCCCTTCGTGGATACGCAGTATTTT
TRBJ2-7 | - | - | TRBV11-2 | CASSFLGSSFRGFHEQYF | TGTGCCAGCAGCTTCCTTGGTTCGAGCTTTAGGGGTTTCCACGAGCAGTACTTC